Detailed here is one TCR beta chain. Germline lookup yields CDR1 WSHSY and CDR2 SAAADI. CDR3 length: 15 residues. Trimming removed 3 bases at V and 4 bases at J, with 13 bases between. This sample was taken from a study of blood T cell repertoires in COVID-19. Using immunoSEQ multiplex PCR, the repertoire was profiled, and TCRdb retains in-frame clones only, with some absent. The sample has roughly 90,000 clones; over 80% are singletons. The V call is TRBV10-2, the J call TRBJ1-5; no clear D gene. The sample was peripheral blood. This receptor was identified in a woman over 75 with active or convalescent COVID-19. CDR3 coding DNA: TGCGCCAGCAGTGACTCCTCAGGAGGTAATCAGCCCCAGCATTTT. Translated: CASSDSSGGNQPQHF.